This T cell receptor (beta chain) was identified during a study of cytomegalovirus exposure and HLA in healthy donors. The PCR made use of 60 Vbeta and 13 Jbeta primers. TCRdb keeps only in-frame clones here, not all; method: immunoSEQ multiplex PCR. The sample lists around 130,000 clones, around 74% occurring once. Germline CDR1 SGHTS, CDR2 YDEGEE. The CDR3 length is 16 residues. Unmatched junction bases numbered 5, after V lost 0 bases and J lost 6 bases. The chain joins TRBV5-8 to TRBJ2-7, with TRBD2 matching over 14 bases. Material for sequencing was PBMCs. This receptor was identified in a man aged 25-40 years in good health and CMV-seronegative. In DNA, the CDR3 is TGTGCCAGCAGCTTGGCAGGACTAGCGGGGGGATTCGAGCAGTACTTC. Its protein is CASSLAGLAGGFEQYF.